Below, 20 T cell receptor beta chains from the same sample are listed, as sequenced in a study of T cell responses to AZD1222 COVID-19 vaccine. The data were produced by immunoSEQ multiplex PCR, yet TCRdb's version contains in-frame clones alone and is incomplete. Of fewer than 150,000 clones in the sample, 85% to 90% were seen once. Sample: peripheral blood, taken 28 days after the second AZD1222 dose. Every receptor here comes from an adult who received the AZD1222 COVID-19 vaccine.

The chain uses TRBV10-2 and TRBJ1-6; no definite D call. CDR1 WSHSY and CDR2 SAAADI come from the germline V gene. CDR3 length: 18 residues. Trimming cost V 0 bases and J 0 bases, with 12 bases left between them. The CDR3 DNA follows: TGCGCCAGCAGTGAGTCGGCGGCGGGGAGCTCCTATAATTCACCCCTCCACTTT. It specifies CASSESAAGSSYNSPLHF.

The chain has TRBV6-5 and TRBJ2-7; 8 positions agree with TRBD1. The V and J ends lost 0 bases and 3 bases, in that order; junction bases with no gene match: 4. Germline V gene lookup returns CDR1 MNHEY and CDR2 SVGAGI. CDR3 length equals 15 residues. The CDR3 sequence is CASSYSIDRGYEQYF. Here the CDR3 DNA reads TGTGCCAGCAGTTACTCGATAGACAGGGGCTACGAGCAGTACTTC.

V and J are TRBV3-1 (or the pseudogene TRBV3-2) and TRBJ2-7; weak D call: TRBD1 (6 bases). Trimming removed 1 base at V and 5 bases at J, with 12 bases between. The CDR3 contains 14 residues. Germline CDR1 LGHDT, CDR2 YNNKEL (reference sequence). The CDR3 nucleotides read TGTGCCAGCAGCCAAGGACAGGACAATGACGAGCAGTACTTC. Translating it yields CASSQGQDNDEQYF.

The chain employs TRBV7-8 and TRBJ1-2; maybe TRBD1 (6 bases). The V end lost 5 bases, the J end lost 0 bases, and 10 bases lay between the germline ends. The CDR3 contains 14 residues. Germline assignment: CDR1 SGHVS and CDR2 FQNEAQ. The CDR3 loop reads CASSATGTNYGYTF. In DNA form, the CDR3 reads TGTGCCAGCAGCGCCACAGGGACTAACTATGGCTACACCTTC.

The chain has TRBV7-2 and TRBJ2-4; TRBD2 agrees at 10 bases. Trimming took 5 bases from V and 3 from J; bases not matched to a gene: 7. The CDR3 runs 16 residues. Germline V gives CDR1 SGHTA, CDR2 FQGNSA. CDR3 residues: CASSRTSGEVKNIQYF. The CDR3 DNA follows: TGTGCCAGCAGCCGGACTAGCGGAGAAGTCAAAAACATTCAGTACTTC.

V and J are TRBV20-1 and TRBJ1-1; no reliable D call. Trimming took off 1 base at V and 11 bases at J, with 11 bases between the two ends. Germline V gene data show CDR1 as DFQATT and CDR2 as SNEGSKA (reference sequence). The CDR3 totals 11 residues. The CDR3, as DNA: TGCAGTGCTAGAGTAGAGAGGGAGGCTTTCTTT. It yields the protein CSARVEREAFF.

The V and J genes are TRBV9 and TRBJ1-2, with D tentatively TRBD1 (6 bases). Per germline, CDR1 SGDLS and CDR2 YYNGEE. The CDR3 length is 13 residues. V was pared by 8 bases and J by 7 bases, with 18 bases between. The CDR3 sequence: CASHGTGRGGYTF. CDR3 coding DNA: TGTGCCAGTCATGGTACAGGGAGGGGTGGCTACACCTTC.

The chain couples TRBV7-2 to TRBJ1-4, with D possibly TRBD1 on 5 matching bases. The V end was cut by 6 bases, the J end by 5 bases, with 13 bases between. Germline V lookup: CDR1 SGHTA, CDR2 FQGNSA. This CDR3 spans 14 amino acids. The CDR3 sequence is CASRPGLRNEKLFF. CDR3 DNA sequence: TGTGCCAGCAGACCAGGGCTCAGAAATGAAAAACTGTTTTTT.

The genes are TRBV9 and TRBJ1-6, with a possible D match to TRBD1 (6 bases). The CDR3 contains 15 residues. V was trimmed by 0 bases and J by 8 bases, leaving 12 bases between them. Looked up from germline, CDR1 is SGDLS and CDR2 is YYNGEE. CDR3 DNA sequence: TGTGCCAGCAGCGTAGACGGGCAGGGGTATTCACCCCTCCACTTT. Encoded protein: CASSVDGQGYSPLHF.

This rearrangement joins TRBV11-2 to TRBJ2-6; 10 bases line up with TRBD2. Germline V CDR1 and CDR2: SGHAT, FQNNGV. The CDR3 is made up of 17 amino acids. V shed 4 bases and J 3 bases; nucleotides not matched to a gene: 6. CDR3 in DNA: TGTGCCAGCAGCTCTAGCGGGAGTCGGGTTGGGGCCAACGTCCTGACTTTC. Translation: CASSSSGSRVGANVLTF.

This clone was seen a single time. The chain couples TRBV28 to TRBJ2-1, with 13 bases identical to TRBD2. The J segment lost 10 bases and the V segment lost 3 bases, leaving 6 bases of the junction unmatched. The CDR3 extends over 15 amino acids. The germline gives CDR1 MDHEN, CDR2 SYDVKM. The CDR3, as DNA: TGTGCCAGCAGTTTCTGGACTAGCGGGAGAAAGGAGCAGTTCTTC. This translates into CASSFWTSGRKEQFF.

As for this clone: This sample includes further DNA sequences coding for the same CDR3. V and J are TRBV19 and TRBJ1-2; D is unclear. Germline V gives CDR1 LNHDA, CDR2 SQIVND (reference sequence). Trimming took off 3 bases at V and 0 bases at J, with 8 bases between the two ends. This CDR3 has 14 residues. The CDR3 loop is CASSISTANYGYTF. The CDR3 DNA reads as TGTGCCAGTAGTATCAGTACAGCTAACTATGGCTACACCTTC.

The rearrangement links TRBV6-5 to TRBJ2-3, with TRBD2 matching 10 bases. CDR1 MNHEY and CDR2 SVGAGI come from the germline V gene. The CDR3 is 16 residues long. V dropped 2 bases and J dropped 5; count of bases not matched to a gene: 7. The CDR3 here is CASSYRIAGGRDTQYF. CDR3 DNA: TGTGCCAGCAGTTACAGAATAGCGGGGGGTCGAGATACGCAGTATTTT.

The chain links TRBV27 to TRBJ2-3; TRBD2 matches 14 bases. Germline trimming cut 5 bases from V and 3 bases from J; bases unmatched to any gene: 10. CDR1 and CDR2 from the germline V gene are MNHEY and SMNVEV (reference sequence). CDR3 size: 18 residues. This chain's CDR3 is CASSPGTSGSGGTDTQYF. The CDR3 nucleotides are TGTGCCAGCAGTCCAGGGACTAGCGGGAGTGGAGGGACAGATACGCAGTATTTT.

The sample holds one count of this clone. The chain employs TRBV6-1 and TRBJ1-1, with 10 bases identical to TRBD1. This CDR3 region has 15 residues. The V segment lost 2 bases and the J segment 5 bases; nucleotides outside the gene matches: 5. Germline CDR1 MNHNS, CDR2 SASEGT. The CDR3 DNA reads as TGTGCCAGCAGTGAAACGGGACAGGGGTGGACTGAAGCTTTCTTT. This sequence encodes CASSETGQGWTEAFF.

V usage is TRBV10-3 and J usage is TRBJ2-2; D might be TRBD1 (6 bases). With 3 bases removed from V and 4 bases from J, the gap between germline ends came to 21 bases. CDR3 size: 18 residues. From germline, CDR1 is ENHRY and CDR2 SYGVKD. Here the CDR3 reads CAISEFVFQGRSTGELFF. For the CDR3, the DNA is TGTGCCATCAGTGAATTTGTCTTCCAGGGGCGAAGCACCGGGGAGCTGTTTTTT.

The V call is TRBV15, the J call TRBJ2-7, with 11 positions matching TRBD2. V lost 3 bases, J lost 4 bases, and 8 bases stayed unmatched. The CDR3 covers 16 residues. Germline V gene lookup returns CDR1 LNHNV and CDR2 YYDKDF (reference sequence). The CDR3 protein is CATSSVLTSGTYEQYF. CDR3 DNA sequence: TGTGCCACCAGCAGTGTCTTGACTAGCGGGACATACGAGCAGTACTTC. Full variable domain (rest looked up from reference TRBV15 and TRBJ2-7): DAMVIQNPRYQVTQFGKPVTLSCSQTLNHNVMYWYQQKSSQAPKLLFHYYDKDFNNEADTPDNFQSRRPNTSFCFLDIRSPGLGDTAMYLCATSSVLTSGTYEQYFGPGTRLTVT.

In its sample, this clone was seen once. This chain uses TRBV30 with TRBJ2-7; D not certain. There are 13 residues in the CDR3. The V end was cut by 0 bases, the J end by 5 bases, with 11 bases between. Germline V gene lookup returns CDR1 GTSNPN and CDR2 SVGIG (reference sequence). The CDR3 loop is CAWSVLDPNEQYF. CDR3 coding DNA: TGTGCCTGGAGTGTACTTGATCCTAACGAGCAGTACTTC.

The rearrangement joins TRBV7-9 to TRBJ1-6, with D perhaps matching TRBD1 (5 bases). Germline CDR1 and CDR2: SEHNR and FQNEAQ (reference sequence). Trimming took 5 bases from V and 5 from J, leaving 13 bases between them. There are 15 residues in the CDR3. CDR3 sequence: CASSPQGGDNSPLHF. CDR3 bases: TGTGCCAGCAGCCCCCAGGGCGGAGATAATTCACCCCTCCACTTT.

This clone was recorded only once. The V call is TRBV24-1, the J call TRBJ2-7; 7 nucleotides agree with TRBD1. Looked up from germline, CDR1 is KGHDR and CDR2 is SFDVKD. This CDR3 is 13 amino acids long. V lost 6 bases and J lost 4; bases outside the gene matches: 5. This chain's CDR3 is CATSMQGDYEQYF. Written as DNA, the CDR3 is TGTGCCACCAGTATGCAGGGGGATTACGAGCAGTACTTC.